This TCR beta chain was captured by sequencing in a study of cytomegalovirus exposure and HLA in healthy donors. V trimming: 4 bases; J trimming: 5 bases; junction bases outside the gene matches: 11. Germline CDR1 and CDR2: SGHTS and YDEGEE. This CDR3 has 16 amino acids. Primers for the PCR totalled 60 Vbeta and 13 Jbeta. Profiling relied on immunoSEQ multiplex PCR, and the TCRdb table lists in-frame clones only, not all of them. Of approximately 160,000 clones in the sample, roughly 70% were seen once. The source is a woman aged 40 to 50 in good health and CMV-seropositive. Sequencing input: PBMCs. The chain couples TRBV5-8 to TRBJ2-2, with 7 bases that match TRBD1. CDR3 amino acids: CASSPQGGDYTGELFF. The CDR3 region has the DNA TGTGCCAGCAGCCCGCAAGGGGGCGACTATACCGGGGAGCTGTTTTTT.